Below, one T cell receptor beta chain is given with its context. Its target is unknown. The assay, immunoSEQ v3.0, was run at survey level. The method was immunoSEQ multiplex PCR; TCRdb's version includes in-frame clones alone and lacks a portion of them. The table includes more than 25,000 clones, around 90% detected once. The entry originates in a study of long-term antiretroviral therapy in people with HIV. Findings of the study overall: Pre-ART clonal expansion yielded clones that dominated the repertoire at all time points. Controls exceeded HIV repertoires in CDR3 length range.

The sequence derives from a woman under 30 with HIV. The material was unsorted PBMCs, obtained 1.8 years after starting antiretroviral therapy.

CDR3 DNA sequence: TGTGCCAGCAGCTTGGAACTAGCGGGCCCCAGCTCCTACAATGAGCAGTTCTTC. As protein: CASSLELAGPSSYNEQFF. The rearrangement uses TRBV7-3 and TRBJ2-1; 9 nucleotides align to TRBD2. The germline gives CDR1 SGHTA, CDR2 FQGTGA. The J segment lost 0 bases and the V segment lost 3 bases, leaving 9 bases of the junction unmatched. This CDR3 region has 18 residues.